This T cell receptor beta chain is drawn from a study of response to subunit inactivated influenza vaccine. Findings and limits, study-wide: Few additional T cells are recruited per seasonal influenza vaccination, authors suggested.

V trimming: 5 bases; J trimming: 14 bases; junction bases outside the gene matches: 11. The CDR3 sequence is 13 residues long. A single record per CDR3 protein comes from TCRdb applying MiXCR to the RT-PCR reads. The sample contains about 570,000 distinct CDR3 sequences, approximately 12% of which appear only once. As concerns this clonotype: What it binds is not known.

The clonotype originates from a man aged 45-60 years who received an inactivated influenza vaccine. The chain links TRBV12-3 or TRBV12-4 to TRBJ2-1; TRBD2 agrees at 8 bases. Sequences were derived from PBMCs from blood, sampled on the day of vaccination. The CDR3 sequence is CASSLFLSGVKFF. In DNA, the CDR3 is TGTGCCAGCAGTCTTTTCCTTAGCGGGGTTAAGTTCTTC.